This T cell receptor beta chain was sequenced for a study of cytomegalovirus exposure and HLA in healthy donors. Some clones are missing from TCRdb's copy, which holds only in-frame ones; the method was immunoSEQ multiplex PCR. The sample lists 90,000 to 150,000 clones; 88% were seen once. Trimming took 0 bases from V and 9 from J, leaving 12 bases between them. Germline loops: CDR1 LNHNV, CDR2 YYDKDF (reference sequence). The CDR3 has 15 residues. In this sample, this clone turned up many times. Specimen: PBMCs. The chain couples TRBV15 to TRBJ1-6, with D tentatively TRBD1 (5 bases). The sequence derives from a woman aged 18-29 years in good health and CMV-seropositive. The CDR3 DNA reads as TGTGCCACCAGCAGAGATCAGGGATTCGGTTCACCCCTCCACTTT. This encodes CATSRDQGFGSPLHF.